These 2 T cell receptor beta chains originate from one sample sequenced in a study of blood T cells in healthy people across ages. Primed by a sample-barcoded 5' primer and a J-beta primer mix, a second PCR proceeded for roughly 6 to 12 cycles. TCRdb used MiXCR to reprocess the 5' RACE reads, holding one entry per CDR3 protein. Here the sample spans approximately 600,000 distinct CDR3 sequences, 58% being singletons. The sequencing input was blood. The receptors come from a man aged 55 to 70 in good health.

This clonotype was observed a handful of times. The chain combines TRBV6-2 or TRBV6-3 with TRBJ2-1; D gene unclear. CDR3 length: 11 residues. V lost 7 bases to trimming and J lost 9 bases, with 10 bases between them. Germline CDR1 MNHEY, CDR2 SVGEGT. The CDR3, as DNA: TGTGCCAGCACTAGTGGCAGTGAGCAGTTCTTC. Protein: CASTSGSEQFF.

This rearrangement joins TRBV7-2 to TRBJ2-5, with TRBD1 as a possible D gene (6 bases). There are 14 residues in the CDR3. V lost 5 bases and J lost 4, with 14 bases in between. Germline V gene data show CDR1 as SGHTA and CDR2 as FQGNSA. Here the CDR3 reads CASSLGTIAETQYF. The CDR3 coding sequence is TGTGCCAGCAGCCTGGGGACAATTGCAGAGACCCAGTACTTC.